The text below deals with one T cell receptor beta chain. What this receptor recognizes is not known. CDR1 and CDR2 are read off the germline V gene as ENHRY and SYGVKD. The CDR3 runs 16 amino acids, cysteine and phenylalanine included. No DNA appears here. This sample was included in a study of monozygotic twins with inflammatory bowel disease (dated by TCRdb to between 2019 and 2020). Regarding the research as a whole: The complete study included approximately 30 monozygotic twin pairs: 19 IBD-discordant Danish pairs and nine German pairs, of which four were IBD-concordant and five were IBD-discordant. Each individual had, on average, about 151 000 unique TCRalpha sequences and 181 000 unique TCRbeta sequences available for analysis. Disease-associated traits were sought mainly through comparisons between IBD patients and their genetically identical healthy co-twins within discordant pairs. Summary of the overall study and its limitations: Repertoire similarity did not differ between concordant and discordant twins, which could be due to limited statistical power. The results gave no support for a single strong signal or clonotype linked to IBD. The analysis was unable to tell apart different T cell subtypes. TCRbeta repertoire diversity, by inverse Simpson index, was decreased in IBD patients compared with their healthy co-twins. Fewer clonotypes were shared with other individuals by IBD patients than by healthy twins, most markedly in patients showing signs of disease activity. Differing immunosuppressive treatments among patients may have added background noise and inter-individual variability to the repertoires.

From each donor, a roughly 2.6 ml peripheral blood sample was collected into PAXgene tubes and stored at -80 degrees C. Without T cell sorting, total RNA was isolated from whole blood using the PAXgene blood miRNA kit on an automated QIAcube. Peripheral blood from monozygotic twin pairs who were concordant or discordant for inflammatory bowel disease underwent deep TCRalpha and TCRbeta repertoire profiling using unique molecular barcoding. Smoking habits were recorded for all twin pairs, and each individual was classified as a current, former or never smoker. The library came from 5' RACE. Preparation of each TCR library used around 3.5 ug of total RNA. For each sample, cDNA synthesis with SMARTScribe reverse transcriptase was split into eight separate reactions. During cDNA synthesis, template switching was used to introduce unique molecular identifiers that contained a 6-nucleotide sample barcode. TCRalpha and TCRbeta cDNA was amplified in two nested PCRs of about 17 and 10 cycles, and bead purification was carried out after each PCR. Before amplification, the cDNA was treated with uracil DNA-glycosylase and purified using the QIAquick PCR purification kit. The second PCR added Illumina TruSeq-compatible adapters along with sample-specific barcodes. TapeStation and Qubit were used to check library quality and concentration, and about 5 ng of each library was pooled. Pooled libraries were sequenced on an Illumina HiSeq2500 single-index Rapid Run with 2 x 100 bp reads and custom sequencing primers. In the source study's methods: MiGEC version 1.2.6 was used for UMI-based consensus assembly to correct PCR and sequencing errors. V(D)J alignment, clonotype assembly and CDR3 extraction were performed with MiXCR version 2.1.1. To normalise gene usage, clonotype sharing and MAIT/NKT TCR abundance, the analysis used the top 1000, 10 000 and 20 000 clonotypes per sample. Diversity was computed as the inverse Simpson index with the vegan R package after downsampling to 27 000 UMIs. Paired Mann-Whitney U tests on discordant twin pairs were used, with Benjamini-Hochberg multiple-testing correction. Each entry corresponds to one CDR3 protein sequence from reads that TCRdb reprocessed, and DNA is not given. TCRdb, rather than the study authors, made the V and J calls. This sample's records show about 450,000 distinct CDR3 sequences. The ten top clones hold 2.4% of the sample.

The sequence links TRBV10-3 to TRBJ2-1; the TCRdb D gene call, TRBD2, has no DNA to confirm it. Input material: blood. This receptor was identified in a human donor with ulcerative colitis or Crohn's disease, or a healthy co-twin of an affected twin (not recorded which). The CDR3 in this case is CAISAPSGISYNEQFF.